A selection of T cell receptor beta chains follows, all from one sample in a study of cytomegalovirus exposure and HLA in healthy donors. Measured with immunoSEQ multiplex PCR; TCRdb has only the in-frame clones, and not every one. The sample holds about 140,000 clones, over 65% seen once. Sequences were obtained from PBMCs. The receptors derive from a female donor in good health and CMV-seronegative. CDR3s include the opening cysteine and the closing phenylalanine or tryptophan. Each record gives: D gene, clone size, J gene, V gene, CDR3 protein, CDR3 DNA. D genes are given only for firm matches. A row's size may be missing; if present it is once, few, many or a size class.

d_call: -; clone_size: -; j_call: TRBJ2-4; v_call: TRBV21-1; cdr3_aa: CASSKKEESSGRIADIQYF; cdr3_nt: TGTGCCAGCAGCAAAAAGGAAGAGAGTAGCGGGAGGATCGCAGACATTCAGTACTTC
d_call: -; clone_size: -; j_call: TRBJ1-4; v_call: TRBV7-9; cdr3_aa: CSSLGAQEKLFF; cdr3_nt: TGTTCCAGCCTTGGGGCGCAAGAAAAACTGTTTTTT
d_call: -; clone_size: -; j_call: TRBJ2-7; v_call: TRBV6-5; cdr3_aa: CASRPRGTSSYEQYF; cdr3_nt: TGTGCCAGCAGACCCAGGGGCACAAGCTCCTACGAGCAGTACTTC
d_call: TRBD1; clone_size: once; j_call: TRBJ1-2; v_call: TRBV2; cdr3_aa: CASTPDRAGYGYTF; cdr3_nt: TGTGCCAGCACCCCAGACAGGGCGGGCTATGGCTACACCTTC
d_call: TRBD1; clone_size: -; j_call: TRBJ2-2; v_call: TRBV2; cdr3_aa: CASGYGTGTGGELFF; cdr3_nt: TGTGCCAGCGGATACGGGACAGGGACGGGCGGGGAGCTGTTTTTT
d_call: TRBD2; clone_size: -; j_call: TRBJ2-3; v_call: TRBV27; cdr3_aa: CASSLSRTSGGSTDTQYF; cdr3_nt: TGTGCCAGCAGTTTATCCAGGACTAGCGGGGGGAGCACAGATACGCAGTATTTT
d_call: -; clone_size: -; j_call: TRBJ2-3; v_call: TRBV6-1; cdr3_aa: CATSGLRASTDTQYF; cdr3_nt: TGTGCCACCTCGGGTTTGCGGGCGAGCACAGATACGCAGTATTTT
d_call: -; clone_size: -; j_call: TRBJ2-7; v_call: TRBV2; cdr3_aa: CASREGGTSEQYF; cdr3_nt: TGTGCCAGCAGGGAGGGGGGGACCTCAGAGCAGTACTTC
d_call: TRBD1; clone_size: -; j_call: TRBJ1-5; v_call: TRBV28; cdr3_aa: CASGPNRDRNQPQHF; cdr3_nt: TGTGCCAGCGGCCCAAACCGGGACAGGAATCAGCCCCAGCATTTT
d_call: TRBD1; clone_size: few; j_call: TRBJ1-4; v_call: TRBV4-2; cdr3_aa: CASSPTTGGGEKLFF; cdr3_nt: TGTGCCAGCAGCCCAACGACAGGGGGAGGAGAAAAACTGTTTTTT
d_call: -; clone_size: few; j_call: TRBJ1-3; v_call: TRBV7-9; cdr3_aa: CASSLNTIYF; cdr3_nt: TGTGCCAGCAGCCTAAACACCATATATTTT
d_call: -; clone_size: -; j_call: TRBJ2-7; v_call: TRBV30; cdr3_aa: CAWSVTGWEQYF; cdr3_nt: TGTGCCTGGAGTGTAACCGGGTGGGAGCAGTACTTC
d_call: -; clone_size: -; j_call: TRBJ1-2; v_call: TRBV6-1; cdr3_aa: CASSVTGFYGYTF; cdr3_nt: TGCGCCAGCAGTGTAACAGGGTTCTATGGCTACACCTTC
d_call: -; clone_size: few; j_call: TRBJ1-3; v_call: TRBV9; cdr3_aa: CASSVVGRASGNTIYF; cdr3_nt: TGTGCCAGCAGCGTAGTAGGCAGGGCCTCTGGAAACACCATATATTTT
d_call: -; clone_size: -; j_call: TRBJ1-4; v_call: TRBV18; cdr3_aa: CASSPRGGGNEKLFF; cdr3_nt: TGTGCCAGCTCACCAAGAGGCGGCGGTAATGAAAAACTGTTTTTT
d_call: -; clone_size: -; j_call: TRBJ1-4; v_call: TRBV28; cdr3_aa: CASSQGAQKLFF; cdr3_nt: TGTGCCAGCAGCCAAGGGGCCCAAAAACTGTTTTTT
d_call: -; clone_size: -; j_call: TRBJ1-2; v_call: TRBV10-3; cdr3_aa: CAISESRQNYGYTF; cdr3_nt: TGTGCCATCAGTGAGTCCCGACAGAACTATGGCTACACCTTC
d_call: TRBD1; clone_size: -; j_call: TRBJ1-1; v_call: TRBV6-5; cdr3_aa: CASSRDRERLPEAFF; cdr3_nt: TGTGCCAGCAGTCGGGACAGGGAGAGATTGCCTGAAGCTTTCTTT
d_call: -; clone_size: few; j_call: TRBJ1-5; v_call: TRBV6-5; cdr3_aa: CASCRGGDQPQHF; cdr3_nt: TGTGCCAGTTGCCGGGGAGGTGATCAGCCCCAGCATTTT
d_call: -; clone_size: -; j_call: TRBJ2-7; v_call: TRBV28; cdr3_aa: CASSPIVGGYEQYF; cdr3_nt: TGTGCCAGCAGCCCTATAGTGGGGGGCTACGAGCAGTACTTC
d_call: TRBD2; clone_size: -; j_call: TRBJ2-1; v_call: TRBV6-4; cdr3_aa: CASSPAGRAGEQFF; cdr3_nt: TGTGCCAGCAGCCCCGCCGGGAGGGCCGGTGAGCAGTTCTTC
d_call: -; clone_size: -; j_call: TRBJ1-1; v_call: TRBV11-2; cdr3_aa: CASSLGSSKGAEAFF; cdr3_nt: TGTGCCAGCAGCTTAGGGTCGTCGAAAGGGGCTGAAGCTTTCTTT
d_call: TRBD1; clone_size: few; j_call: TRBJ1-1; v_call: TRBV5-6; cdr3_aa: CASSWGTGGAFF; cdr3_nt: TGTGCCAGCAGCTGGGGGACAGGAGGAGCTTTCTTT
d_call: -; clone_size: -; j_call: TRBJ1-1; v_call: TRBV11-3; cdr3_aa: CASSKRTENTEAFF; cdr3_nt: TGTGCCAGCAGCAAACGGACAGAGAACACTGAAGCTTTCTTT
d_call: TRBD1; clone_size: -; j_call: TRBJ1-1; v_call: TRBV6-6; cdr3_aa: CASRQGALNTEAFF; cdr3_nt: TGTGCCAGCCGTCAGGGGGCGCTGAACACTGAAGCTTTCTTT
d_call: -; clone_size: few; j_call: TRBJ1-6; v_call: TRBV5-1; cdr3_aa: CASSLVGRSPLHF; cdr3_nt: TGCGCCAGCAGCTTGGTGGGGAGATCACCCCTCCACTTT
d_call: TRBD1; clone_size: -; j_call: TRBJ2-1; v_call: TRBV6-1; cdr3_aa: CASSEMKDRVQSQFF; cdr3_nt: TGTGCCAGCAGTGAAATGAAGGACAGGGTTCAGAGTCAGTTCTTC
d_call: TRBD1; clone_size: -; j_call: TRBJ2-5; v_call: TRBV6-5; cdr3_aa: CASSAGGGWGETQYF; cdr3_nt: TGTGCCAGCAGTGCAGGGGGCGGGTGGGGAGAGACCCAGTACTTC
d_call: -; clone_size: -; j_call: TRBJ2-5; v_call: TRBV7-9; cdr3_aa: CASSSPGQSETQYF; cdr3_nt: TGTGCCAGCAGCTCCCCAGGACAGTCCGAGACCCAGTACTTC
d_call: TRBD1; clone_size: few; j_call: TRBJ1-4; v_call: TRBV5-4; cdr3_aa: CATGLRDRGEKLFF; cdr3_nt: TGTGCCACCGGGCTTAGGGACAGGGGTGAAAAACTGTTTTTT
d_call: TRBD1; clone_size: -; j_call: TRBJ1-4; v_call: TRBV28; cdr3_aa: CASSLPTGENDEKLFF; cdr3_nt: TGTGCCAGCAGTTTACCGACAGGGGAGAACGATGAAAAACTGTTTTTT
d_call: -; clone_size: once; j_call: TRBJ2-5; v_call: TRBV5-1; cdr3_aa: CASSLGSSLRGEETQYF; cdr3_nt: TGCGCCAGCAGCTTGGGATCCTCATTACGCGGAGAAGAGACCCAGTACTTC
d_call: -; clone_size: -; j_call: TRBJ2-5; v_call: TRBV28; cdr3_aa: CASSPTPGEQYF; cdr3_nt: TGTGCCAGCAGTCCAACTCCAGGGGAGCAGTACTTC
d_call: TRBD1; clone_size: -; j_call: TRBJ2-5; v_call: TRBV30; cdr3_aa: CAWSVRQGKETQYF; cdr3_nt: TGTGCCTGGAGTGTACGACAGGGGAAAGAGACCCAGTACTTC
d_call: -; clone_size: -; j_call: TRBJ2-5; v_call: TRBV7-9; cdr3_aa: CASSSQHHGQRRTQYF; cdr3_nt: TGTGCCAGCAGCTCTCAACATCACGGACAGCGTAGGACCCAGTACTTC
d_call: -; clone_size: -; j_call: TRBJ1-6; v_call: TRBV28; cdr3_aa: CASSKPQGSSYNSPLHF; cdr3_nt: TGTGCCAGCAGCAAACCCCAAGGGAGCTCCTATAATTCACCCCTCCACTTT
d_call: -; clone_size: few; j_call: TRBJ1-1; v_call: TRBV5-1; cdr3_aa: CASSLGAGNMNTEAFF; cdr3_nt: TGCGCCAGCAGCTTGGGGGCAGGGAATATGAACACTGAAGCTTTCTTT
d_call: -; clone_size: -; j_call: TRBJ2-1; v_call: TRBV27; cdr3_aa: CASSRVTNEQFF; cdr3_nt: TGTGCCAGCAGCCGAGTAACCAACGAGCAGTTCTTC
d_call: -; clone_size: -; j_call: TRBJ2-4; v_call: TRBV30; cdr3_aa: CAWSRGGDLAKNIQYF; cdr3_nt: TGTGCCTGGAGCCGTGGGGGCGATCTGGCCAAAAACATTCAGTACTTC
d_call: -; clone_size: few; j_call: TRBJ1-2; v_call: TRBV5-4; cdr3_aa: CASSRELLGADGYTF; cdr3_nt: TGTGCCAGCAGCCGGGAACTTCTCGGAGCTGATGGCTACACCTTC
d_call: TRBD1; clone_size: -; j_call: TRBJ2-7; v_call: TRBV4-3; cdr3_aa: CASSPASGQIYEQYF; cdr3_nt: TGCGCCAGCAGCCCTGCATCGGGACAGATCTACGAGCAGTACTTC
d_call: TRBD1; clone_size: -; j_call: TRBJ2-2; v_call: TRBV5-1; cdr3_aa: CASSSTGENTGELFF; cdr3_nt: TGCGCCAGCAGCTCTACAGGGGAAAACACCGGGGAGCTGTTTTTT
d_call: -; clone_size: many; j_call: TRBJ1-4; v_call: TRBV5-4; cdr3_aa: CASSHQGPNEKLFF; cdr3_nt: TGTGCCAGCAGCCACCAGGGGCCAAATGAAAAACTGTTTTTT
d_call: -; clone_size: -; j_call: TRBJ2-7; v_call: TRBV28; cdr3_aa: CASSWSPDFSSYEQYF; cdr3_nt: TGTGCCAGCAGTTGGAGCCCGGACTTCAGCTCCTACGAGCAGTACTTC
d_call: TRBD1; clone_size: -; j_call: TRBJ1-2; v_call: TRBV7-9; cdr3_aa: CASSSTGGDIYGYTF; cdr3_nt: TGTGCCAGCAGCTCCACAGGGGGCGATATCTATGGCTACACCTTC
d_call: -; clone_size: -; j_call: TRBJ1-4; v_call: TRBV2; cdr3_aa: CASRRGHRAGVTNEKLFF; cdr3_nt: TGTGCCAGCAGGCGTGGACACCGAGCAGGGGTAACTAATGAAAAACTGTTTTTT
d_call: TRBD1; clone_size: -; j_call: TRBJ2-3; v_call: TRBV15; cdr3_aa: CATSRGTGQGTDTQYF; cdr3_nt: TGTGCCACCAGCAGAGGGACCGGACAGGGTACAGATACGCAGTATTTT
d_call: -; clone_size: once; j_call: TRBJ1-2; v_call: TRBV9; cdr3_aa: CASSVAGAGFGYTF; cdr3_nt: TGTGCCAGCAGCGTAGCTGGGGCAGGGTTTGGCTACACCTTC